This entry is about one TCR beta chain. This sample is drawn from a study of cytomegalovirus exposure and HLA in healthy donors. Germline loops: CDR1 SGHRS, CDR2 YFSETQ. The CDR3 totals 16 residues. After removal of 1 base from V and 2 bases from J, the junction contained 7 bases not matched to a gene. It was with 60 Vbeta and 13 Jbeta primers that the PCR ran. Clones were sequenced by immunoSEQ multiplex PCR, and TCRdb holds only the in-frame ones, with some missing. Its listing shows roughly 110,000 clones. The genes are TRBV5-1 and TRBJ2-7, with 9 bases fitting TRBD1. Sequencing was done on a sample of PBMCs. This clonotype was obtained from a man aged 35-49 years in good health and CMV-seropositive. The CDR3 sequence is CASSLLGQGNTYEQYF. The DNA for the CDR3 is TGCGCCAGCAGCTTGCTAGGACAGGGGAACACCTACGAGCAGTACTTC. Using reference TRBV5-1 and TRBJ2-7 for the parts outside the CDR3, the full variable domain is KAGVTQTPRYLIKTRGQQVTLSCSPISGHRSVSWYQQTPGQGLQFLFEYFSETQRNKGNFPGRFSGRQFSNSRSEMNVSTLELGDSALYLCASSLLGQGNTYEQYFGPGTRLTVT.